This T cell receptor beta chain derives from a study of shared clonotypes between healthy human individuals. Study-wide background: Donors, aged 18 to 49, were a couple of women and three men.

The V end was cut by 3 bases, the J end by 2 bases, with 13 bases between. The germline V gene has CDR1 SGHDN and CDR2 FVKESK. The CDR3 contains 15 residues. Deep-level running was used for the assay. Per the study methods: Owing to the provision of junction-only sequences devoid of quality scores by immunoSEQ, filtering differed. Clones were read by immunoSEQ multiplex PCR, and TCRdb kept only the in-frame ones, dropping some. V, J and clone size are those of that table, while D and trimming were read from the DNA. The repertoire holds some 2,000,000 clones, over 85% seen once, with approximately 0.13% in the top ten.

The rearrangement uses TRBV14 and TRBJ2-5; the D gene could be TRBD1 or TRBD2 (5 bases each). The source is a man between 18 and 29 years old in good health. Sequencing used naive CD4+ T cells sorted from blood. Noted subset: CD45RA+ positively selected. In DNA form, the CDR3 reads TGTGCCAGCAGCCAGTTTGGGACGATTCAAGAGACCCAGTACTTC. Translation gives CASSQFGTIQETQYF.